This note documents a single T cell receptor beta chain sequence. Its specific antigen is unknown. No base quality values were provided; no much bigger clone lies one nucleotide off. CD8 naive samples were obtained by positive selection for CCR7 among CD45RO-negative cells, yielding a CD45RA+CCR7+ population from which TemRA cells were excluded. Healthy HIV-negative adults with no recently reported acute infections or vaccinations were included as donors. Only Caucasian adults living in Nashville, Tennessee, USA were represented among the donors. Blood was collected by leukapheresis, and PBMCs were isolated by Ficoll-Histopaque density gradient centrifugation and then cryopreserved in liquid nitrogen vapor phase. Analytical flow cytometry was used to check the purity and quantity of each magnetically sorted T cell population. Genomic DNA was isolated from each sorted fraction and quantified by UV absorbance on a Nanodrop 2000c.

The data were obtained in a study of shared clonotypes between healthy human individuals (TCRdb year 2020). In terms of the full investigation: The cohort included three men and two women between 18 and 49 years of age. For each donor, CD4 naive and CD4 memory were each run on three plates, CD8 naive on two plates, and CD8 memory on one plate. Blood TCR repertoires of roughly five healthy adults were deeply sequenced to estimate repertoire size and the extent of clonotype sharing between individuals. Different laboratories and diverse techniques were used to prepare libraries and sequence TCR repertoires, to increase sequencing depth and limit assay-specific biases. Each donor's leukapheresis produced roughly between about 0.9 and 9.5 billion PBMCs. Results the study describes overall, beyond this receptor: Compared with non-shared clonotypes, the clonotypes found in all four sorted-subset donors had higher generation probabilities. Estimated clonotype richness was generally larger for naive than for memory subsets. Sampling was limited to blood, and TCR repertoires in tissue likely differ from TCR repertoires in blood. Because the study included a small number of donors, the genetic and exposure-history diversity represented was limited. Based on pairwise subsampling, the degree of clonotype sharing among donors was expected to be affected by sequencing depth. Rarefaction of sorted-subset datasets indicated incomplete sequencing despite the large sequencing depth. Across a handful of donors, around 5% of naive CD4, around 3.5% of naive CD8, about 2.3% of memory CD4, and roughly 0.4% of memory CD8 clonotypes were shared.

TCR CDR3 regions were amplified from genomic DNA by multiplex PCR using the deep immunoSEQ assay. Extracted genomic DNA from each cell subset was spread evenly across all wells of several immunoSEQ 96-well plates, with each plate serving as a replicate. For sorted subsets, each replicate PCR was loaded with around 200 ng genomic DNA, equivalent to about 30,000 T cell genomes. Purified libraries were measured with a Qubit 3.0 fluorometer, size-checked on a Bioanalyzer 2100, and measured again with the KAPA Library Quantification kit. A separate single-read 150-cycle Illumina NextSeq 550 flow cell was used to sequence each immunoSEQ 96-well plate. Processing in the source paper ran as follows. Because only junctional sequences without quality scores were contained in the immunoSEQ output, filtering matching that applied to full-length reads could not be performed. To assign V/J genes and CDR3, sequences were annotated against IMGT germline references using PyIR, a Python wrapper for IgBLAST v1.9. Reads with weak V/J assignments (E-value above 1e-6), missing CDR3, stop codons, out-of-frame junctions, or ambiguous translated residues were removed. V3J clonotypes were defined by identical inferred V gene, J gene, and CDR3 amino acid sequence. The percentage overlap between two repertoires was calculated by dividing the number of shared unique clonotypes by the size of the smaller repertoire. Richness of each repertoire was evaluated using RTK rarefaction, the Chao1 estimator, and Recon v2.1 estimates of unobserved clonotypes. Generation probabilities were computed with OLGA for all TCRbeta clonotypes obtained by the gDNA method from a handful of donors. This is the immuneACCESS table as TCRdb keeps it, with only in-frame sequences that have V and J called. A part of the clones is gone; compared with another copy, unresolved V genes explain less than half, and the rest is unexplained. That table furnishes V, J and clone size, whereas the DNA furnished D and trimming. The sample table records about 2.2 million clones; 93% of these occur just once. The top ten hold roughly 1.7% of the sample.

The source is a man younger than 30 in good health. Some clones in this sample may be carry-over from other donors' samples. The sequenced sample consisted of naive CD8+ T cells from PBMCs. According to the study, the label for this sample's cell subset or site signals: CD45RA+CCR7+.

The sequenced DNA: TGTGCCATCAGTGAGTTAGCGGGAGTAGATCATGAGCAGTTCTTC. Its amino acids are CAISELAGVDHEQFF. The chain was built from TRBV10-3 and TRBJ2-1, with 9 bases matching TRBD2. From its cysteine to its phenylalanine, the CDR3 spans 15 amino acids. The sequence is cut down to CDR3 DNA, 45 bases in frame from base 1. The germline V and J ends show losses of 1 base and 8 bases respectively, and no gene match explains 6 bases of the junction. The CDR1 and CDR2 encoded by the germline V gene are ENHRY and SYGVKD.